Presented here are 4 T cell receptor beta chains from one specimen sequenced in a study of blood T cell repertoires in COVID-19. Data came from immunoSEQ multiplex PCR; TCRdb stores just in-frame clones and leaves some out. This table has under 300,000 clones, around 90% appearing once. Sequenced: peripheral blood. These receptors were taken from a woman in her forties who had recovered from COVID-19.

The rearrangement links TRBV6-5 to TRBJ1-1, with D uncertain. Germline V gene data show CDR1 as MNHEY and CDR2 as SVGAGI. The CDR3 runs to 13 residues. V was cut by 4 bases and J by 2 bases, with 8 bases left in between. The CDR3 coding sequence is TGTGCCAGCAGTTCGACAAGAAACACTGAAGCTTTCTTT. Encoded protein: CASSSTRNTEAFF.

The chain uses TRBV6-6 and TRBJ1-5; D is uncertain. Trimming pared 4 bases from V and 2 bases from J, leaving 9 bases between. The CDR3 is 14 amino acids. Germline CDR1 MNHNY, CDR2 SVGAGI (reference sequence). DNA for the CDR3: TGTGCCAGCAGTTCTCCGGCGGGCAATCAGCCCCAGCATTTT. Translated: CASSSPAGNQPQHF.

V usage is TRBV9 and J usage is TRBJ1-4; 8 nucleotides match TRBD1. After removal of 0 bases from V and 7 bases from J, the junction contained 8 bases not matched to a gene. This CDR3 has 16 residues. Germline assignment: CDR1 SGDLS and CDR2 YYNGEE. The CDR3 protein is CASSVEGQGAVEKLFF. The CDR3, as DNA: TGTGCCAGCAGCGTAGAGGGCCAGGGGGCGGTTGAAAAACTGTTTTTT.

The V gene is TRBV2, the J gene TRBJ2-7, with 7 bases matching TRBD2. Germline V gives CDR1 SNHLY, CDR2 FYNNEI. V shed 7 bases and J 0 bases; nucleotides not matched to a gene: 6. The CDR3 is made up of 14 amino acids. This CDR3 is CASKGDYSSYEQYF. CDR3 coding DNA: TGTGCCAGCAAAGGGGACTACAGCTCCTACGAGCAGTACTTC.